This T cell receptor beta chain was sequenced during a study of blood T cell repertoires in COVID-19 (dated by TCRdb to the early 2020s). Regarding the complete study: Samples from collaborators originated in the United States, Italy and Spain and spanned both the acute and convalescent phases of COVID-19. Where available, HLA class I and class II types were taken from metadata supplied by the sample provider and were not determined by assay-based typing. Sample metadata almost always included a de-identified subject ID, COVID-19 status, age in years and sex. The material from the prospective study consisted of cDNA or gDNA derived from T cells, B-cell-depleted T cells, or PBMCs. Deeply sampled blood TCRbeta repertoires from subjects exposed to, actively infected with, or recovered from COVID-19 were included in the dataset. A freely available public database, intended as a resource for researchers studying the immune response to SARS-CoV-2, is where the repertoires were released. The samples were drawn from the first 160 participants of the ongoing ImmuneRACE study and from over 950 subjects provided by 6 global collaborators.

This clone was detected only once. Its cognate antigen has yet to be identified. There are no base qualities to consult, and no much larger clone falls within one base. The collaborating institutions used their own protocols to collect whole blood in K2EDTA tubes. For TCRbeta analysis, collaborators shipped samples as frozen whole blood, isolated PBMCs, or DNA extracted from either of those sample types. The investigation overall reported the following: The amount of clinical and demographic metadata varied by source and participant and was provided uncurated.

TCRbeta CDR3 regions were amplified from genomic DNA using the immunoSEQ Assay, a bias-controlled multiplex PCR. In the original analysis: Nucleated cell counts per sample were estimated from amplification of reference gene primers within the assay. To quantify the absolute abundance of each unique TCRbeta CDR3 rearrangement, sequence reads were collapsed and filtered. For each sample, productive Simpson clonality was calculated as the square root of Simpson's diversity index over productive rearrangements. TCRdb's version of the immuneACCESS table is confined to in-frame rearrangements and falls short of the full clone set. An unresolved V gene accounts for under half of the shortfall where checked; the remainder is of unknown origin. The V and J calls and the clone size are those of that table, but D and trimming were determined from the DNA. Counted in this sample were some 150,000 clones; about 86% of them appeared once. The ten largest clones add up to more than 1.5% of the sample.

This receptor was obtained from a woman in her fifties or sixties with acute or convalescent COVID-19. The sample comprised peripheral blood.

The sequence in DNA is TGTGCCAGCAGTTACGGGCGGGGGGAGCCCAACCAAGAGACCCAGTACTTC. Protein translation: CASSYGRGEPNQETQYF. The sequence links TRBV6-2 or TRBV6-3 to TRBJ2-5, with TRBD2 identical over 8 junction bases. The CDR3 runs 17 residues from the cysteine to the phenylalanine. Left in the record is the CDR3 DNA by itself, 51 bases read in frame from the first base. The CDR1 and CDR2 encoded by the germline V gene are MNHEY and SVGEGT. Trimming takes 2 bases off V and 0 bases off J; junction bases not matched to a gene: 8.